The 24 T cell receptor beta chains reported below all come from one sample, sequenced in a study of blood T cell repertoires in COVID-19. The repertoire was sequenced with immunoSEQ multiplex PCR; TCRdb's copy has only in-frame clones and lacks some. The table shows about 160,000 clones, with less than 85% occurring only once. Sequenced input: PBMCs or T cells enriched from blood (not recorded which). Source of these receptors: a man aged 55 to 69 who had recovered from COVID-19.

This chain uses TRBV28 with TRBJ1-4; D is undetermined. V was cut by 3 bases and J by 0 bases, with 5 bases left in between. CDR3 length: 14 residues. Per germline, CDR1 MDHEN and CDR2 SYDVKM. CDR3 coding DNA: TGTGCCAGCAGTTTGACTGCAACTAATGAAAAACTGTTTTTT. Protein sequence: CASSLTATNEKLFF.

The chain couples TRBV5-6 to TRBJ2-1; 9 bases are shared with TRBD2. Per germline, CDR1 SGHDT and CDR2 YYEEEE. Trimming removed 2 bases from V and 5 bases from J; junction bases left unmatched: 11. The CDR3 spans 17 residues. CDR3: CASSLGGGAIQNNEQFF. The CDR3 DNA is TGTGCCAGCAGCTTAGGCGGGGGGGCAATCCAGAACAATGAGCAGTTCTTC. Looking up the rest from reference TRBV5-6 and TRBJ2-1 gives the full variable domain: DAGVTQSPTHLIKTRGQQVTLRCSPKSGHDTVSWYQQALGQGPQFIFQYYEEEERQRGNFPDRFSGHQFPNYSSELNVNALLLGDSALYLCASSLGGGAIQNNEQFFGPGTRLTVL.

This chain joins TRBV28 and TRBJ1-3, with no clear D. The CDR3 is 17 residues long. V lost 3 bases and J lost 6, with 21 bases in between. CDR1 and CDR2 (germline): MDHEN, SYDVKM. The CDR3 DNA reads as TGTGCCAGCAGTTTTAACAGCGGTATCGGTCTATTAAACACCATATATTTT. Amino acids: CASSFNSGIGLLNTIYF.

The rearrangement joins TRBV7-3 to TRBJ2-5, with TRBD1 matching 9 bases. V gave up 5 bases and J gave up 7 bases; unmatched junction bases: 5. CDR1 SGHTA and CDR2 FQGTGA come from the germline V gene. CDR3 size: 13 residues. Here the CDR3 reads CASSRTGEGTQYF. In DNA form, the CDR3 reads TGTGCCAGCAGCCGGACAGGGGAGGGGACCCAGTACTTC.

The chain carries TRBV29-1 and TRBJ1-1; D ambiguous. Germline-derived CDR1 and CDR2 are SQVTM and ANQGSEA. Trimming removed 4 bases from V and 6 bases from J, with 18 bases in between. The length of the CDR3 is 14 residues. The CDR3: CSVATTGMRAEAFF. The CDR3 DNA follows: TGCAGCGTTGCAACCACCGGGATGAGGGCTGAAGCTTTCTTT. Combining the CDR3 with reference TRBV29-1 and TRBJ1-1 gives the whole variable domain SAVISQKPSRDICQRGTSLTIQCQVDSQVTMMFWYRQQPGQSLTLIATANQGSEATYESGFVIDKFPISRPNLTFSTLTVSNMSPEDSSIYLCSVATTGMRAEAFFGQGTRLTVV.

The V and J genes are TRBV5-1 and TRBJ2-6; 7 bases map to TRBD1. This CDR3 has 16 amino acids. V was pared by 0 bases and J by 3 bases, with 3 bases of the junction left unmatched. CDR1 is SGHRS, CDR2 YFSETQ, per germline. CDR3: CASSLGQGFGANVLTF. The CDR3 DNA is TGCGCCAGCAGCTTGGGACAGGGTTTTGGGGCCAACGTCCTGACTTTC.

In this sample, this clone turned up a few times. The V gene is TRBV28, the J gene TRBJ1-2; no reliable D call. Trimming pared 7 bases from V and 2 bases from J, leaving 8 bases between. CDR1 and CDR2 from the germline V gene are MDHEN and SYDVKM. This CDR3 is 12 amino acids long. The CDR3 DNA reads TGTGCCAGCACTCGGGGAAACTATGGCTACACCTTC. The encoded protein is CASTRGNYGYTF.

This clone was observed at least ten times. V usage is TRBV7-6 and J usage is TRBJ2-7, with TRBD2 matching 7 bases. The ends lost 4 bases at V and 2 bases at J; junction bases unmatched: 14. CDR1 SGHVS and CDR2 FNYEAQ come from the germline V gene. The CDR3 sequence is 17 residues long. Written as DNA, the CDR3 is TGTGCCAGCAGCTCTGGGGGGGGTAGCGGCTTGACCTACGAGCAGTACTTC. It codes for CASSSGGGSGLTYEQYF.

DNA for the CDR3: TGTGCCATCCACTCAAGCTCCTATAATTCACCCCTCCACTTT. It encodes CAIHSSSYNSPLHF. The chain employs TRBV28 and TRBJ1-6, with unresolved D. Germline V gene data show CDR1 as MDHEN and CDR2 as SYDVKM. The V gene lost 10 bases and the J gene lost 0 bases, with 10 bases spanning the gap. The CDR3 runs 14 residues. The variable domain in full, with the rest retrieved from reference TRBV28 and TRBJ1-6, is DVKVTQSSRYLVKRTGEKVFLECVQDMDHENMFWYRQDPGLGLRLIYFSYDVKMKEKGDIPEGYSVSREKKERFSLILESASTNQTSMYLCAIHSSSYNSPLHFGNGTRLTVT.

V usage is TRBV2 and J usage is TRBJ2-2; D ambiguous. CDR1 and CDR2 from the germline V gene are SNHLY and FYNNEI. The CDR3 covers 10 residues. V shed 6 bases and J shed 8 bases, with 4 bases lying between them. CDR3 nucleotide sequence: TGTGCCAGCAGACAGGGGGAGCTGTTTTTT. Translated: CASRQGELFF.

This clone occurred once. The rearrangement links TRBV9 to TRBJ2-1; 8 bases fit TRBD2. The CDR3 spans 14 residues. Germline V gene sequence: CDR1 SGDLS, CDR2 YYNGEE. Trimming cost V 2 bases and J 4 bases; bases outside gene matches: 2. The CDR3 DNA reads TGTGCCAGCAGCGTTGGACTAGCTTACAATGAGCAGTTCTTC. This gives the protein CASSVGLAYNEQFF.

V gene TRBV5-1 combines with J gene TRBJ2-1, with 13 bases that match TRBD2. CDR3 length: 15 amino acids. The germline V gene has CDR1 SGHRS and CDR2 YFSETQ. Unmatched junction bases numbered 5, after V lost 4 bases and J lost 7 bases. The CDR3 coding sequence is TGCGCCAGCAGCCGCACTAGCGGGGGGGTGAATGAGCAGTTCTTC. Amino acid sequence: CASSRTSGGVNEQFF.

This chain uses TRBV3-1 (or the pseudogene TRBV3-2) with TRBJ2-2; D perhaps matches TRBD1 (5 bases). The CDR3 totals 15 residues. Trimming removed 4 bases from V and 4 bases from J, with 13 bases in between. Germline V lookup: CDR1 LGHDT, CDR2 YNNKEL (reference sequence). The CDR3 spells CASSPLDRFTGELFF. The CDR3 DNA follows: TGTGCCAGCAGCCCACTTGACAGATTCACCGGGGAGCTGTTTTTT.

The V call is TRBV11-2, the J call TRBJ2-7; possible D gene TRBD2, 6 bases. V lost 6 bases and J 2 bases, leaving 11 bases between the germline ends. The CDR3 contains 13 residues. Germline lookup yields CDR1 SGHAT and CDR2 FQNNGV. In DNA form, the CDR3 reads TGTGCCAGCAGTCCGGGACTTACCTACGAGCAGTACTTC. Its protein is CASSPGLTYEQYF.

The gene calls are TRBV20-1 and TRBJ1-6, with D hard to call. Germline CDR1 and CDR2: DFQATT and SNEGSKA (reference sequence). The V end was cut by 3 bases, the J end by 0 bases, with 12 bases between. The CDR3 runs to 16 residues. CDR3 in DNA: TGCAGTGCTAGTCTCCCACGGAGCTCCTATAATTCACCCCTCCACTTT. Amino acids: CSASLPRSSYNSPLHF.

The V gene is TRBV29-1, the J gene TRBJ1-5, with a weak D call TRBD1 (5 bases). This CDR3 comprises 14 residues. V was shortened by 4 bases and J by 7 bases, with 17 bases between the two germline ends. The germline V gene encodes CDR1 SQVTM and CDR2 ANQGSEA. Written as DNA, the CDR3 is TGCAGCGTTGCGGGGGGGGGTGCTAACCAGCCCCAGCATTTT. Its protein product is CSVAGGGANQPQHF.

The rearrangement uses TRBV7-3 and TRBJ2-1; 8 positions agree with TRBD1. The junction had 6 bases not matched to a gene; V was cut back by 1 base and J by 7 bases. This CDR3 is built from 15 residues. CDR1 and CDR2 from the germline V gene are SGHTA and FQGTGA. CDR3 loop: CASSLKMGQVNEQFF. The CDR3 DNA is TGTGCCAGCAGCTTAAAGATGGGACAGGTTAATGAGCAGTTCTTC.

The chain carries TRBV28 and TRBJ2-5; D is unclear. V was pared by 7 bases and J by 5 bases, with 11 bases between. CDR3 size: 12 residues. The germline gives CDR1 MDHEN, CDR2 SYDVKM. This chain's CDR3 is CASNSAVETQYF. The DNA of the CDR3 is TGTGCCAGCAACTCCGCCGTGGAGACCCAGTACTTC.

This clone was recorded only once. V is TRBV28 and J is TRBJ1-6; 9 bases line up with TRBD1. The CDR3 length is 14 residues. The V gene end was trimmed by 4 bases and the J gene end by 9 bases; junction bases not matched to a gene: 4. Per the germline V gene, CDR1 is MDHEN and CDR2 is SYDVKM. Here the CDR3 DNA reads TGTGCCAGCAGTTCGGGACAGGGAACTTCACCCCTCCACTTT. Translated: CASSSGQGTSPLHF. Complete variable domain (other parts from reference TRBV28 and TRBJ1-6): DVKVTQSSRYLVKRTGEKVFLECVQDMDHENMFWYRQDPGLGLRLIYFSYDVKMKEKGDIPEGYSVSREKKERFSLILESASTNQTSMYLCASSSGQGTSPLHFGNGTRLTVT.

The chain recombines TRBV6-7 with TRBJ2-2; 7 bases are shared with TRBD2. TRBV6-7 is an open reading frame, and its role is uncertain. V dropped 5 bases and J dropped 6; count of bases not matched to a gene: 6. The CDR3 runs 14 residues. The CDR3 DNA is TGTGCCAGCAGTAAGCCGGGACTATCCGGGGAGCTGTTTTTT. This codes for CASSKPGLSGELFF.

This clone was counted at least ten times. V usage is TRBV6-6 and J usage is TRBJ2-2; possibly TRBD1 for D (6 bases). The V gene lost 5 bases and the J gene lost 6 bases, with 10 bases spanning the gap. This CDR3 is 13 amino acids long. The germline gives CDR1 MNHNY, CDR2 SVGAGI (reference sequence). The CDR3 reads CASSTRQAGELFF. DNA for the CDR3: TGTGCCAGCAGTACAAGACAGGCCGGGGAGCTGTTTTTT.

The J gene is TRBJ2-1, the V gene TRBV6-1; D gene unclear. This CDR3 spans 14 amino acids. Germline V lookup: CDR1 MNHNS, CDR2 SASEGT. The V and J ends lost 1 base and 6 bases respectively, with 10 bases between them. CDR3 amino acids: CASSEGALSNEQFF. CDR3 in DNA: TGTGCCAGCAGTGAAGGGGCGCTATCCAATGAGCAGTTCTTC.

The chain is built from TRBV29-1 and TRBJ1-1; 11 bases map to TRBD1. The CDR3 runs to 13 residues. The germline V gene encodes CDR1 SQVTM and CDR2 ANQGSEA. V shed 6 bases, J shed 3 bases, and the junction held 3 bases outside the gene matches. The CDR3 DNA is TGCAGCGTGGGACAGGGGGAAGACACTGAAGCTTTCTTT. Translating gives CSVGQGEDTEAFF.

The CDR3 protein is CASSSGHSPGAQYF. The CDR3 bases are TGTGCCAGCAGTTCGGGACACTCCCCGGGCGCCCAGTACTTC. V and J are TRBV27 and TRBJ2-5; D might be TRBD1 (6 bases). CDR1 MNHEY and CDR2 SMNVEV come from the germline V gene (reference sequence). V lost 4 bases and J lost 9, with 18 bases in between. The CDR3 spans 14 residues.